Listed here are 23 T cell receptor beta chains from one sample, sequenced in a study of lymphopenia after photon versus proton radiotherapy. Assay: immunoSEQ multiplex PCR; the TCRdb copy retains only in-frame clones and omits some. The sample has fewer than 35,000 clones, approximately 87% seen once; the top ten hold 6.8%. The sequencing used peripheral blood, collected from a patient treated with photon-based radiotherapy. The receptors were sampled from a woman in her forties or fifties with pancreatic cancer.

V is TRBV10-3 and J is TRBJ2-1; unclear D gene. V lost 3 bases and J lost 1, with 10 bases in between. Looked up from germline, CDR1 is ENHRY and CDR2 is SYGVKD. CDR3 length: 15 amino acids. The CDR3 nucleotides are TGTGCCATCAGTGACTCAGGTGGTTCCTACAATGAGCAGTTCTTC. Translated: CAISDSGGSYNEQFF.

The chain has TRBV13 and TRBJ2-5; 12 nucleotides align to TRBD1. The CDR3 covers 15 residues. Looked up from germline, CDR1 is PRHDT and CDR2 is FYEKMQ (reference sequence). V lost 5 bases and J lost 2; bases outside the gene matches: 3. The CDR3: CASSRDRGLQETQYF. CDR3 DNA sequence: TGTGCCAGCAGCCGGGACAGGGGGCTTCAAGAGACCCAGTACTTC. The full variable domain, its missing parts supplied by reference TRBV13 and TRBJ2-5, is AAGVIQSPRHLIKEKRETATLKCYPIPRHDTVYWYQQGPGQDPQFLISFYEKMQSDKGSIPDRFSAQQFSDYHSELNMSSLELGDSALYFCASSRDRGLQETQYFGPGTRLLVL.

The chain recombines TRBV6-1 with TRBJ2-5, with 11 bases that match TRBD1. J lost 4 bases, V lost 4 bases, and 8 bases had no gene match. CDR3 length equals 16 residues. Germline V gives CDR1 MNHNS, CDR2 SASEGT. The CDR3 region is CASSGRTGGFRETQYF. In nucleotides, the CDR3 is TGTGCCAGCAGTGGAAGGACAGGGGGCTTCAGAGAGACCCAGTACTTC.

The genes are TRBV28 and TRBJ1-2; D is unresolved. CDR3 size: 13 residues. Trimming left V 3 bases short and J 2 bases short, with 7 bases between. The germline V gene encodes CDR1 MDHEN and CDR2 SYDVKM. The CDR3, as DNA: TGTGCCAGCAGTTTGGGCAGAAACTATGGCTACACCTTC. Residues: CASSLGRNYGYTF.

The chain uses TRBV28 and TRBJ2-1; D is unresolved. Germline loops: CDR1 MDHEN, CDR2 SYDVKM. CDR3 length: 10 residues. V lost 7 bases and J lost 7, with 5 bases in between. CDR3 DNA sequence: TGTGCCAGCACATCAAATGAGCAGTTCTTC. It codes for CASTSNEQFF.

In DNA form, the CDR3 reads TGTGCCAGCAGCTCCTTCTTGGGTGATACGCAGTATTTT. Protein sequence: CASSSFLGDTQYF. The chain links TRBV11-3 to TRBJ2-3; D not certain. Trimming cost V 4 bases and J 6 bases, with 11 bases left between them. The germline V gene encodes CDR1 SGHNT and CDR2 YENEEA. The CDR3 sequence is 13 residues long.

The chain recombines TRBV19 with TRBJ2-4, with 8 bases fitting TRBD1. V gave up 5 bases and J gave up 4 bases; unmatched junction bases: 4. The CDR3 is 14 amino acids. CDR1 and CDR2 from the germline V gene are LNHDA and SQIVND (reference sequence). The CDR3 DNA is TGTGCCAGTAGTGCCGACAGGGGTAAAAACATTCAGTACTTC. The encoded protein is CASSADRGKNIQYF. The entire variable domain, with the rest obtained from reference TRBV19 and TRBJ2-4, is as follows: DGGITQSPKYLFRKEGQNVTLSCEQNLNHDAMYWYRQDPGQGLRLIYYSQIVNDFQKGDIAEGYSVSREKKESFPLTVTSAQKNPTAFYLCASSADRGKNIQYFGAGTRLSVL.

This sequence joins TRBV6-1 and TRBJ2-1; 10 nucleotides align to TRBD2. The trim removed 7 bases at V and 6 bases at J, leaving 6 bases unmatched. The CDR3 extends over 14 amino acids. The germline gives CDR1 MNHNS, CDR2 SASEGT. The DNA of the CDR3 is TGTGCCAGCAAATGGACTAGCGGCGGCAATGAGCAGTTCTTC. This gives the protein CASKWTSGGNEQFF.

CDR3 in DNA: TGTGCCAGCAGCCCCCGGATTGACAAAAACATTCAGTACTTC. Translated, it gives CASSPRIDKNIQYF. The V gene is TRBV9, the J gene TRBJ2-4; no definite D call. CDR1 is SGDLS and CDR2 is YYNGEE in the germline V gene. The CDR3 covers 14 residues. Trimming cost V 4 bases and J 3 bases, with 11 bases left between them.

The chain employs TRBV5-1 and TRBJ2-3; 7 bases align to TRBD1. Trimming at V came to 4 bases and at J to 3 bases, leaving 8 bases not matched to a gene. The CDR3 length is 15 residues. The germline V gene encodes CDR1 SGHRS and CDR2 YFSETQ. The CDR3 nucleotides read TGCGCCAGCAGCATCTCCGGGACAGAAACAGATACGCAGTATTTT. This gives the protein CASSISGTETDTQYF.

The chain has TRBV28 and TRBJ1-4; D is possibly TRBD1 (5 bases). CDR1 is MDHEN and CDR2 is SYDVKM in the germline V gene. The V gene lost 4 bases and the J gene lost 4 bases, with 16 bases spanning the gap. The CDR3 spans 16 residues. CDR3 nucleotides: TGTGCCAGCAGTTACGACTCGGGACGGTTTAATGAAAAACTGTTTTTT. This sequence encodes CASSYDSGRFNEKLFF.

This chain joins TRBV29-1 and TRBJ2-1, with D maybe TRBD2 (6 bases). Germline assignment: CDR1 SQVTM and CDR2 ANQGSEA. V lost 7 bases and J lost 9, with 16 bases in between. This CDR3 contains 12 residues. CDR3 protein: CSASGTSAEQFF. Here the CDR3 DNA reads TGCAGCGCCTCCGGGACTTCGGCTGAGCAGTTCTTC.

A single count supports this clone. The genes are TRBV5-4 and TRBJ2-3, with a weak D call TRBD2 (5 bases). The CDR3 is made up of 13 amino acids. CDR1 and CDR2 from the germline V gene are SGHNT and YYREEE (reference sequence). Trimming removed 4 bases from V and 1 base from J, with 7 bases in between. DNA for the CDR3: TGTGCCAGCAGCCCCGGGGGCACAGATACGCAGTATTTT. Protein: CASSPGGTDTQYF.

The genes are TRBV27 and TRBJ1-2; D unresolved. V was trimmed by 0 bases and J by 5 bases, leaving 4 bases between them. The CDR3 is made up of 12 amino acids. The germline gives CDR1 MNHEY, CDR2 SMNVEV (reference sequence). The CDR3: CASSLSGYGYTF. For the CDR3, the DNA is TGTGCCAGCAGTTTATCGGGGTATGGCTACACCTTC.

This sequence joins TRBV11-2 and TRBJ2-2; 7 nucleotides line up with TRBD1. V shed 4 bases and J 6 bases; nucleotides not matched to a gene: 11. The CDR3 is made up of 16 amino acids. Germline lookup yields CDR1 SGHAT and CDR2 FQNNGV. In DNA form, the CDR3 reads TGTGCCAGCAGCTCACTCCTGACAGGGTTCGCCGGGGAGCTGTTTTTT. It specifies CASSSLLTGFAGELFF.

This rearrangement joins TRBV7-2 to TRBJ2-7; TRBD2 matches at 8 bases. CDR3 length: 15 residues. Trimming cost V 1 base and J 2 bases; bases outside gene matches: 4. CDR1 and CDR2 (germline): SGHTA, FQGNSA. CDR3 coding DNA: TGTGCCAGCAGCTTAGAAGCGGGAGAGGCCTACGAGCAGTACTTC. Translation gives CASSLEAGEAYEQYF.

The rearrangement uses TRBV30 and TRBJ1-1; maybe TRBD1 (6 bases). The CDR3 runs to 14 residues. Germline V gene data show CDR1 as GTSNPN and CDR2 as SVGIG (reference sequence). Trimming stripped 2 bases from V and 4 bases from J, with 14 bases between. CDR3 in amino acids: CAWSLQGGGTEAFF. The CDR3, as DNA: TGTGCCTGGAGTCTACAGGGAGGGGGCACTGAAGCTTTCTTT.

This chain connects TRBV9 to TRBJ2-3, with D unclear. V was clipped by 4 bases and J by 1 base, with 13 bases between them. The CDR3 has 15 residues. Germline CDR1 and CDR2: SGDLS and YYNGEE. The CDR3 here is CASSPQIGGTDTQYF. CDR3 DNA sequence: TGTGCCAGCAGCCCCCAAATAGGCGGCACAGATACGCAGTATTTT.

The chain recombines TRBV4-3 with TRBJ2-7; possible D gene TRBD2, 6 bases. V was shortened by 1 base and J by 3 bases, with 10 bases between the two germline ends. The CDR3 has 14 amino acids. CDR1 LGHNA and CDR2 YSLEER come from the germline V gene. The CDR3 nucleotides are TGCGCCAGCAGCCAAGTAATCGGGAGCTACGAGCAGTACTTC. It codes for CASSQVIGSYEQYF.

This clone came up once. The chain recombines TRBV7-8 with TRBJ2-1, with no clear D. Germline CDR1 is SGHVS and CDR2 is FQNEAQ. Trimming stripped 1 base from V and 4 bases from J, with 8 bases between. CDR3 length: 14 residues. CDR3 coding DNA: TGTGCCAGCAGCTTAGGCGTTGGGTACAATGAGCAGTTCTTC. Its protein product is CASSLGVGYNEQFF.

The chain links TRBV9 to TRBJ2-3, with D unclear. CDR1 and CDR2 from the germline V gene are SGDLS and YYNGEE. V gave up 4 bases and J gave up 2 bases, with 11 bases separating them. This CDR3 region has 14 residues. CDR3: CASSPSEYTDTQYF. The CDR3 bases are TGTGCCAGCAGCCCCTCCGAGTACACAGATACGCAGTATTTT.

The chain combines TRBV19 with TRBJ2-2; D is undetermined. This CDR3 spans 12 amino acids. Germline V CDR1 and CDR2: LNHDA, SQIVND (reference sequence). V was shortened by 7 bases and J by 2 bases, with 5 bases between the two germline ends. CDR3 region: CASNPNTGELFF. The CDR3 DNA reads as TGTGCCAGTAACCCCAACACCGGGGAGCTGTTTTTT. Looking up the rest from reference TRBV19 and TRBJ2-2 gives the full variable domain: DGGITQSPKYLFRKEGQNVTLSCEQNLNHDAMYWYRQDPGQGLRLIYYSQIVNDFQKGDIAEGYSVSREKKESFPLTVTSAQKNPTAFYLCASNPNTGELFFGEGSRLTVL.

This clone has only a few counts. V and J are TRBV19 and TRBJ1-5, with D possibly matching TRBD1 (5 bases). The V gene's germline CDR1 is LNHDA and CDR2 SQIVND (reference sequence). CDR3 length: 16 amino acids. V lost 5 bases and J lost 3, with 17 bases in between. This CDR3 is CASSAEGRPSNQPQHF. The CDR3 DNA follows: TGTGCCAGTAGTGCTGAGGGACGGCCGTCCAATCAGCCCCAGCATTTT.